The 11 T cell receptor beta chains below all came from one sample that was sequenced in a study of vaccination effects on CD4 cells after COVID-19. Antigen-specific CD4+ T cells expanded by the ViraFEST assay with viral peptide pools were then sequenced. CD4+ T cell isolation took place after about nine days of culture. Nucleocapsid antibody tests were negative, and the vaccine recipients had no prior SARS-CoV-2 infection. The repertoire was sequenced with immunoSEQ multiplex PCR; TCRdb's copy has only in-frame clones and lacks some. Of under 25,000 clones in the sample, about three quarters were seen once. These receptors are not linked to any known antigen. The input for sequencing was CD4+ T cells from PBMCs cultured with SARS-CoV-2 spike peptides, taken before COVID-19 vaccination. These receptors were obtained from a human donor who received a COVID-19 vaccine.

This clone turned up a few times. V and J are TRBV29-1 and TRBJ2-5; D may be TRBD1 or TRBD2 (5 bases each). V was pared by 3 bases and J by 7 bases, with 12 bases between. The CDR3 totals 12 residues. Germline CDR1 SQVTM, CDR2 ANQGSEA. CDR3 region: CSVEGEPMTQYF. CDR3 DNA: TGCAGCGTTGAGGGGGAACCGATGACCCAGTACTTC.

The chain joins TRBV10-3 to TRBJ2-7; either TRBD1 or TRBD2 may supply D (5 bases each). V shed 0 bases and J shed 0 bases, with 9 bases lying between them. The germline V gene encodes CDR1 ENHRY and CDR2 SYGVKD. The CDR3 consists of 15 residues. The CDR3, as DNA: TGTGCCATCAGTGAGTCGACGGGGCACTCCTACGAGCAGTACTTC. Translated: CAISESTGHSYEQYF.

The V call is TRBV28, the J call TRBJ1-5; TRBD1 might be the D (5 bases). CDR3 length: 14 amino acids. The V gene's germline CDR1 is MDHEN and CDR2 SYDVKM. Trimming removed 2 bases at V and 6 bases at J, with 11 bases between. The CDR3 region is CASSLLGERQPQHF. CDR3 DNA sequence: TGTGCCAGCAGTTTACTAGGGGAACGTCAGCCCCAGCATTTT.

This sequence joins TRBV2 and TRBJ2-5; D uncertain. Trimming took 7 bases from V and 1 from J, leaving 10 bases between them. This CDR3 is 13 amino acids long. Germline CDR1 and CDR2: SNHLY and FYNNEI. The CDR3 DNA sequence: TGTGCCAGCAATGGGGTTTTCCAAGAGACCCAGTACTTC. Its protein product is CASNGVFQETQYF.

V usage is TRBV5-1 and J usage is TRBJ1-4; no firm D call. Germline values: CDR1 SGHRS, CDR2 YFSETQ. This CDR3 is 13 amino acids long. Trimming cost V 0 bases and J 3 bases, with 3 bases left between them. The CDR3 DNA sequence: TGCGCCAGCAGCTTGGTGGCTAATGAAAAACTGTTTTTT. Translating it yields CASSLVANEKLFF.

The J gene is TRBJ1-5, the V gene TRBV3-1 (or the pseudogene TRBV3-2); no clear D. The CDR3 extends over 14 amino acids. Per the germline V gene, CDR1 is LGHDT and CDR2 is YNNKEL (reference sequence). The V gene lost 0 bases and the J gene lost 6 bases, with 9 bases spanning the gap. As DNA, the CDR3 is TGTGCCAGCAGCCAAGACACCCAGTCTCAGCCCCAGCATTTT. Translation gives CASSQDTQSQPQHF.

The chain recombines TRBV5-1 with TRBJ1-1, with TRBD1 matching 9 bases. The V gene's germline CDR1 is SGHRS and CDR2 YFSETQ. The V segment lost 4 bases and the J segment 5 bases; nucleotides outside the gene matches: 12. The CDR3 sequence is 16 residues long. CDR3 protein: CASSKIEQGALTEAFF. For the CDR3, the DNA is TGCGCCAGCAGCAAAATAGAACAGGGGGCATTGACTGAAGCTTTCTTT.

V and J are TRBV9 and TRBJ1-5; D is unclear. V dropped 0 bases and J dropped 6 bases, with 13 bases sitting between them. CDR3 length: 15 residues. Per the germline V gene, CDR1 is SGDLS and CDR2 is YYNGEE. CDR3 sequence: CASSVGTLGGQPQHF. In DNA, the CDR3 is TGTGCCAGCAGCGTAGGGACCCTAGGTGGTCAGCCCCAGCATTTT.

The count of this clone is one. Other nucleotide sequences from this sample produce the same CDR3. V usage is TRBV29-1 and J usage is TRBJ2-7, with no clear D. V was cut by 3 bases and J by 2 bases, with 8 bases left in between. The length of the CDR3 is 12 residues. Germline assignment: CDR1 SQVTM and CDR2 ANQGSEA. In nucleotides, the CDR3 is TGCAGCGTTGAGGACGGAACCTACGAGCAGTACTTC. Amino acids: CSVEDGTYEQYF.

This chain links TRBV4-1 with TRBJ1-2; D unresolved. V gave up 1 base and J gave up 7 bases, with 13 bases separating them. Germline loops: CDR1 MGHRA, CDR2 YSYEKL. This CDR3 contains 14 residues. As DNA, the CDR3 is TGCGCCAGCAGCCAAGTTTTATACATCTCTGGCTACACCTTC. Its translation: CASSQVLYISGYTF.

The chain recombines TRBV29-1 with TRBJ2-3, with TRBD1 matching 7 bases. Losses at the gene ends were 7 bases for V and 4 bases for J; bases not matched to a gene: 11. Per germline, CDR1 SQVTM and CDR2 ANQGSEA. This CDR3 contains 14 residues. This chain's CDR3 is CSATGVLNADTQYF. In DNA form, the CDR3 reads TGCAGCGCTACAGGGGTCCTTAATGCAGATACGCAGTATTTT.